A single sample is the source of the 3 T cell receptor beta chains below, sequenced in a study of blood T cell repertoires in COVID-19. The repertoire was sequenced with immunoSEQ multiplex PCR; TCRdb's copy has only in-frame clones and lacks some. Of 150,000 to 170,000 clones listed, around 83% are singletons. The sequenced sample was peripheral blood. The receptor source for this set is a woman aged 55-69 years with COVID-19, enrolled during active disease.

The count of this clone is one. The chain carries TRBV11-3 and TRBJ2-1; 7 positions match TRBD2. Germline V CDR1 and CDR2: SGHNT, YENEEA. The CDR3 is 14 amino acids. With 3 bases clipped from V and 8 bases from J, the junction kept 7 bases outside the gene matches. As DNA, the CDR3 is TGTGCCAGCAGCTTCGGGGGAGGGATCGATGAGCAGTTCTTC. Its protein product is CASSFGGGIDEQFF.

The chain employs TRBV5-4 and TRBJ1-5; D ambiguous. The V and J ends lost 1 base and 4 bases respectively, with 12 bases between them. This CDR3 has 15 amino acids. Germline V gives CDR1 SGHNT, CDR2 YYREEE (reference sequence). The CDR3 protein is CASSLWNSQNQPQHF. Written as DNA, the CDR3 is TGTGCCAGCAGCTTGTGGAACAGCCAAAATCAGCCCCAGCATTTT.

The rearrangement uses TRBV11-2 and TRBJ1-5, with D possibly TRBD1 on 6 matching bases. CDR1 SGHAT and CDR2 FQNNGV come from the germline V gene. V was trimmed by 5 bases and J by 4 bases, leaving 12 bases between them. This CDR3 is 14 amino acids long. CDR3 protein: CASSPRTENQPQHF. As DNA, the CDR3 is TGTGCCAGCAGCCCTCGGACAGAAAATCAGCCCCAGCATTTT.